This is a list of T cell receptor beta chains from one sample in a study of beta chain features in type 1 diabetes. The repertoire was sequenced with immunoSEQ multiplex PCR; TCRdb's copy has only in-frame clones and lacks some. Of about 410,000 clones in the sample, 14% are singletons; the top ten hold approximately 0.035%. Material: naive CD4+ T cells from blood. The source of these receptors is a man younger than 40 in good health. Both conserved end residues are part of each CDR3. Each record gives: D gene, J gene, clone size, V gene, CDR3 protein, CDR3 DNA. A D gene is named only where the DNA matches it firmly. A clone size is listed for some rows: how often the clone was seen (once, few, many), or a class if it is expanded.

>-|TRBJ1-2|-|TRBV7-9
CASSFSGPPDGYTF
TGTGCCAGCAGCTTTTCAGGACCCCCTGATGGCTACACCTTC
>-|TRBJ2-5|-|TRBV5-5
CASSPQGSWETQYF
TGTGCCAGCAGCCCCCAGGGGAGCTGGGAGACCCAGTACTTC
>-|TRBJ2-1|few|TRBV15
CATQAGTLVYNEQFF
TGTGCCACTCAAGCCGGGACACTGGTCTACAATGAGCAGTTCTTC
>-|TRBJ2-3|few|TRBV7-9
CASSWRELTDTQYF
TGTGCCAGCAGCTGGCGGGAACTCACAGATACGCAGTATTTT
>TRBD2|TRBJ2-7|-|TRBV5-4
CASSQPTSGGYEQYF
TGTGCCAGCAGCCAACCGACTAGCGGGGGCTACGAGCAGTACTTC
>-|TRBJ1-3|few|TRBV6-6
CASLGSGNTIYF
TGTGCCAGCTTGGGCTCTGGAAACACCATATATTTT
>TRBD1|TRBJ2-1|-|TRBV7-2
CASSLTGVPYNEQFF
TGTGCCAGCAGCTTGACAGGGGTTCCCTACAATGAGCAGTTCTTC
>TRBD1|TRBJ2-7|-|TRBV7-2
CASSPGTAKVSYEQYF
TGTGCCAGCAGCCCTGGGACAGCGAAAGTTTCCTACGAGCAGTACTTC
>-|TRBJ1-3|-|TRBV7-2
CASSLAGFGNTIYF
TGTGCCAGCAGCTTAGCTGGGTTTGGAAACACCATATATTTT
>TRBD1|TRBJ1-6|few|TRBV7-9
CASSPGTGYNSPLHF
TGTGCCAGCAGCCCGGGGACAGGCTATAATTCACCCCTCCACTTT
>-|TRBJ2-5|-|TRBV9
CASSIGTLQETQYF
TGTGCCAGCAGCATCGGGACTTTACAAGAGACCCAGTACTTC
>-|TRBJ1-1|-|TRBV6-6
CASSPGVRAFF
TGTGCCAGCAGTCCAGGGGTTAGAGCTTTCTTT
>-|TRBJ2-1|few|TRBV7-9
CASEANEQFF
TGTGCCAGCGAGGCCAATGAGCAGTTCTTC
>TRBD1|TRBJ1-1|few|TRBV29-1
CSAGTGYPEAFF
TGCAGCGCCGGGACAGGCTACCCTGAAGCTTTCTTT
>TRBD2|TRBJ2-3|few|TRBV9
CASSATREVGRSTDTQYF
TGTGCCAGCAGCGCCACCCGGGAGGTCGGGAGGAGCACAGATACGCAGTATTTT
>-|TRBJ2-7|few|TRBV7-2
CASSSIRDGSYEQYF
TGTGCCAGCAGCTCGATCCGGGACGGCTCCTACGAGCAGTACTTC
>TRBD1|TRBJ2-7|-|TRBV5-4
CASSLRDRVTYEQYF
TGTGCCAGCAGCTTACGGGACAGGGTCACCTACGAGCAGTACTTC
>TRBD1|TRBJ1-6|few|TRBV5-6
CASSGPGQGIAYNSPLHF
TGTGCCAGCAGCGGACCGGGACAGGGGATAGCCTATAATTCACCCCTCCACTTT
>TRBD2|TRBJ2-5|-|TRBV4-1
CASSSGTSNPHF
TGCGCCAGCAGCTCCGGGACTAGCAACCCCCACTTC
>-|TRBJ1-2|few|TRBV5-1
CASSLEGNYGYTF
TGCGCCAGCAGCTTGGAGGGTAACTATGGCTACACCTTC
>TRBD1|TRBJ1-2|-|TRBV4-3
CASSHDRGGGYTF
TGCGCCAGCAGCCACGACAGGGGAGGCGGCTACACCTTC
>-|TRBJ1-1|few|TRBV5-1
CASSLASRQTTEAFF
TGCGCCAGCAGCTTGGCCTCGAGACAGACCACTGAAGCTTTCTTT